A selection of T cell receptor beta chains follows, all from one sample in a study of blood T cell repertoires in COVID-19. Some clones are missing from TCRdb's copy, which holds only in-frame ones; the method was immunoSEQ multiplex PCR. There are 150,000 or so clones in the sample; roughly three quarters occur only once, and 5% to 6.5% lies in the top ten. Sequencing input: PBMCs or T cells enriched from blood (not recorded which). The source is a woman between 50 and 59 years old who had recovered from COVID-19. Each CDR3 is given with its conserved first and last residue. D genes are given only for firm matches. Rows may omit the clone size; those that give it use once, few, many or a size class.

TGTGCCAGCAGCCAAGATTGGCAGGGAACCTACGAGCAGTACTTC	CASSQDWQGTYEQYF	TRBV4-2	TRBJ2-7	-	-
TGTGCCTGGAGTTACCGGGACACCAACACCGGGGAGCTGTTTTTT	CAWSYRDTNTGELFF	TRBV30	TRBJ2-2	-	-
TGCGCCAGCAGCCAAGAAAGCAGGGCAGCTGGCTACACCTTC	CASSQESRAAGYTF	TRBV4-1	TRBJ1-2	-	-
TGTGCCAGCAGCTTAAACAGGGGGCGGGCCGAGCAGTACTTC	CASSLNRGRAEQYF	TRBV7-2	TRBJ2-7	-	TRBD1
TGCGCCAGCGCACAAGCCGGGACAGGCCAAGAGACCCAGTACTTC	CASAQAGTGQETQYF	TRBV5-1	TRBJ2-5	-	TRBD1
TGCGCCAGCAGCCAAGATTGGAGAGGGAGGTGGGGGTCGTACACTGAAGCTTTCTTT	CASSQDWRGRWGSYTEAFF	TRBV4-1	TRBJ1-1	-	-
TGTGCCAGCAGCCAGACGTATTCACAGGGGACGTCGGGGGGCTACACCTTC	CASSQTYSQGTSGGYTF	TRBV7-3	TRBJ1-2	few	TRBD1
TGTGCCACCAGCAGATCGGACAGAAACTATGGCTACACCTTC	CATSRSDRNYGYTF	TRBV15	TRBJ1-2	-	-
TGTGCCAGCAGTCCCCCCGGAGGGCCCCAGTACTTC	CASSPPGGPQYF	TRBV28	TRBJ2-5	-	-
TGTGCCAGCAGCACTCACCGGGACTATAACACCGGGGAGCTGTTTTTT	CASSTHRDYNTGELFF	TRBV7-9	TRBJ2-2	-	TRBD2
TGTGCCAGCAGCCAAGAAAATAATAGCAATCAGCCCCAGCATTTT	CASSQENNSNQPQHF	TRBV3-1/TRBV3-2	TRBJ1-5	-	-
TGTGCCAGCAGCCAACACAGGGGAGGCTATGGCTACACCTTC	CASSQHRGGYGYTF	TRBV14	TRBJ1-2	-	TRBD1
TGTGCCAGCAGCTTAGTGCGCGGGACTGCCTATGGCTACACCTTC	CASSLVRGTAYGYTF	TRBV7-2	TRBJ1-2	-	-
TGTGCCAGCAGTTTCGTCAGCGGGGGGACAGATACGCAGTATTTT	CASSFVSGGTDTQYF	TRBV6-6	TRBJ2-3	-	TRBD2
TGTGCCAGCAGTGGCCAGGGGGCAGGCTACAATGAGCAGTTCTTC	CASSGQGAGYNEQFF	TRBV2	TRBJ2-1	-	TRBD1
TGTGCCAGCAGGCGTTCGAGGTTGTACGGTGAAGCTTTCTTT	CASRRSRLYGEAFF	TRBV28	TRBJ1-1	-	-
TGTGCCAGCACCCCCGGCGGGGGCGGCTACGAGCAGTACTTC	CASTPGGGGYEQYF	TRBV7-2	TRBJ2-7	-	-
TGTGCCAGCTCACCACCGTACAGTATGAACACTGAAGCTTTCTTT	CASSPPYSMNTEAFF	TRBV18	TRBJ1-1	-	-
TGTGCCAGCAGTGACCCCGGGTATGGCTACACCTTC	CASSDPGYGYTF	TRBV2	TRBJ1-2	-	-
TGTGCCAGCAGCGTAGCTGGCGCGACTACCTACAATGAGCAGTTCTTC	CASSVAGATTYNEQFF	TRBV9	TRBJ2-1	once	-
TGTGCCAGCAGCCAAACCGCGCGGGGGGCCCTCTACGAGCAGTACTTC	CASSQTARGALYEQYF	TRBV7-2	TRBJ2-7	-	TRBD2
TGTGCCAGCAGTAACCACAGACAGGGAAGGAATTCACCCCTCCACTTT	CASSNHRQGRNSPLHF	TRBV6-6	TRBJ1-6	-	TRBD1
TGTGCCAGCAGTGAAGCATACTCCCGGGGTGCTGGCTACACCTTC	CASSEAYSRGAGYTF	TRBV2	TRBJ1-2	-	-
TGTGCCAGCAGTGACCGGGACAGGGGAAACTATGGCTACACCTTC	CASSDRDRGNYGYTF	TRBV6-1	TRBJ1-2	-	TRBD1
TGTGCCAGCAGCCAATTTGGGGGGAATCAGCCCCAGCATTTT	CASSQFGGNQPQHF	TRBV3-1/TRBV3-2	TRBJ1-5	-	-
TGTGCCAGCAGCCGGACTAACAGTGAAGCTTTCTTT	CASSRTNSEAFF	TRBV5-6	TRBJ1-1	-	-
TGTGCCAGCAGGGCCTCGACAGGGCAGCCCCAGCATTTT	CASRASTGQPQHF	TRBV2	TRBJ1-5	-	TRBD1
TGTGCCAGCAGTTTGGGGCGTACCGGGACAGGGGGCGTAAACTATGGCTACACCTTC	CASSLGRTGTGGVNYGYTF	TRBV28	TRBJ1-2	-	TRBD1
TGTGCCAGCAGCGGCGAGAGGGAGGAAAAACTGTTTTTT	CASSGEREEKLFF	TRBV9	TRBJ1-4	-	-
TGTGCCAGCAGCCTAAGAGGCGGGCCGATGAACACTGAAGCTTTCTTT	CASSLRGGPMNTEAFF	TRBV5-8	TRBJ1-1	-	-
TGCGCCAGCAGCTTGGAGGGGGCTGGTAAAAAACTGTTTTTT	CASSLEGAGKKLFF	TRBV5-1	TRBJ1-4	-	TRBD1
TGTGCCAGCAGCTCCCGACAGGGCAGGGAGACCCAGTACTTC	CASSSRQGRETQYF	TRBV11-1	TRBJ2-5	-	TRBD1
TGTGCCACCGTTCTAACAGGGGAAAGGGACTATGGCTACACCTTC	CATVLTGERDYGYTF	TRBV19	TRBJ1-2	few	TRBD1
TGTGCCAGCAGTTTATTAGCAGGGGGCCTTAACTATGGCTACACCTTC	CASSLLAGGLNYGYTF	TRBV28	TRBJ1-2	-	TRBD1
TGTGCCAGCCACCCCCCAGGGCTCGGCTACACCTTC	CASHPPGLGYTF	TRBV6-5	TRBJ1-2	-	-
TGCAGTGCTAGTTCTAGCGGAGTGAACACTGAAGCTTTCTTT	CSASSSGVNTEAFF	TRBV20-1	TRBJ1-1	-	-
TGCGCCAGCAGCTTGGAGGCGGGGGCAGAGACCGGGGAGCTGTTTTTT	CASSLEAGAETGELFF	TRBV5-1	TRBJ2-2	-	-
TGTGCCAGCAGCACGATTGACAGTAAGAGTTCACCCCTCCACTTT	CASSTIDSKSSPLHF	TRBV7-6	TRBJ1-6	-	-
TGTGCCAGCAGTTTACTCGCCCGGACTGTCTACGAGCAGTACTTC	CASSLLARTVYEQYF	TRBV27	TRBJ2-7	-	-
TGCAGCGTCGTGGGGACAGAATCTTACACTGAAGCTTTCTTT	CSVVGTESYTEAFF	TRBV29-1	TRBJ1-1	-	TRBD1
TGTGCCAGCAGGGGTGGACTAGGGTTCGATACGCAGTATTTT	CASRGGLGFDTQYF	TRBV2	TRBJ2-3	-	TRBD2
TGCGCCAGCAGCCCCGGCCCAACAGGGCCGGAGACCCAGTACTTC	CASSPGPTGPETQYF	TRBV4-1	TRBJ2-5	-	-
TGTGCCAGCAGGACTCAAAGTGGACAGCCAACTGAAGCTTTCTTT	CASRTQSGQPTEAFF	TRBV28	TRBJ1-1	-	-
TGTGCCATCAGTGCCTACCAGGGTGCCCAGCCCCAGCATTTT	CAISAYQGAQPQHF	TRBV10-3	TRBJ1-5	many	-